This record looks at one T cell receptor beta chain sequence and its context. Sequenced by immunoSEQ multiplex PCR; TCRdb stores in-frame clones only, minus some. The table lists roughly 70,000 clones, about nine tenths of them singletons. The sample is drawn from a study of blood T cell repertoires in COVID-19. For the study at large: Acute and convalescent COVID-19 samples came from the United States, Italy and Spain.

This CDR3 is 14 amino acids long. V gave up 3 bases and J gave up 7 bases; unmatched junction bases: 5. Germline values: CDR1 MNHEY, CDR2 SMNVEV (reference sequence). This receptor was taken from a middle-aged man with acute or convalescent COVID-19. The rearrangement uses TRBV27 and TRBJ1-1, with 10 bases that match TRBD1. Material for sequencing was peripheral blood. DNA for the CDR3: TGTGCCAGCAGTTTCTCGACAGGGGGCGATGAAGCTTTCTTT. Protein product: CASSFSTGGDEAFF.